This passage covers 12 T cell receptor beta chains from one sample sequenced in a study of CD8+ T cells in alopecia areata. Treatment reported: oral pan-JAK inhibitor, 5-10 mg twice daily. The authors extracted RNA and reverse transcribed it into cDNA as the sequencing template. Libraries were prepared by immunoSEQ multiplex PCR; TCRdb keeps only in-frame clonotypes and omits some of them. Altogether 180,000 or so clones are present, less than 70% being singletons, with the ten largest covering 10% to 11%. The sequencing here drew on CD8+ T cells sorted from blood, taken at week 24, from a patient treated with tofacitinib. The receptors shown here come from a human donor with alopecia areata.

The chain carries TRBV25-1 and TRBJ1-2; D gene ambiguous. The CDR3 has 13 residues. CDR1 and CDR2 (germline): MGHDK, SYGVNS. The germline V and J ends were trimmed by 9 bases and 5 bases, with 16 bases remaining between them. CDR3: CASSIRTDYGYTF. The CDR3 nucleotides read TGTGCCAGTTCGATTAGGACCGATTATGGCTACACCTTC.

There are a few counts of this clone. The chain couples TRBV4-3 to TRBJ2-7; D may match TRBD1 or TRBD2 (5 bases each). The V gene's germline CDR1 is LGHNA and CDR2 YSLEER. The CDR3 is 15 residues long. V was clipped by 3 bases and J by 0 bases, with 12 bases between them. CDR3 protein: CASSQVQGPSYEQYF. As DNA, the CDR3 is TGCGCCAGCAGCCAGGTCCAGGGACCCTCCTACGAGCAGTACTTC.

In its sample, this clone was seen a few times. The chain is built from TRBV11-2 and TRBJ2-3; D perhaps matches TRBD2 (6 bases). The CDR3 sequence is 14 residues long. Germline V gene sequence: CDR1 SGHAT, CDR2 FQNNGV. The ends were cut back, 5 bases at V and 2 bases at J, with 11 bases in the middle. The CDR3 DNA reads TGTGCCAGCAGCAGTAGCGGCTTCACAGATACGCAGTATTTT. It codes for CASSSSGFTDTQYF. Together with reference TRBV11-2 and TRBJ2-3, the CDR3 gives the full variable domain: EAGVAQSPRYKIIEKRQSVAFWCNPISGHATLYWYQQILGQGPKLLIQFQNNGVVDDSQLPKDRFSAERLKGVDSTLKIQPAKLEDSAVYLCASSSSGFTDTQYFGPGTRLTVL.

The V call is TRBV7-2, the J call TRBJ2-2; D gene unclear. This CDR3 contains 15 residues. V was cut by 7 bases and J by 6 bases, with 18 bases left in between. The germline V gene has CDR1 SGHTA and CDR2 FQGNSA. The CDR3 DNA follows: TGTGCCAGCACCCTTACTGGAGCTTCCCCCGGGGAGCTGTTTTTT. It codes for CASTLTGASPGELFF.

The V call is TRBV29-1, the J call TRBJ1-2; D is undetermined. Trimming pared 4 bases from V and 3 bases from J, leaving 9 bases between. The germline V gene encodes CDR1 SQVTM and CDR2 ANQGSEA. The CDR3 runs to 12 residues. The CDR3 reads CSVVEEDYGYTF. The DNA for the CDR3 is TGCAGCGTTGTGGAGGAAGACTATGGCTACACCTTC. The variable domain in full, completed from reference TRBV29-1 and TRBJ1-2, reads SAVISQKPSRDICQRGTSLTIQCQVDSQVTMMFWYRQQPGQSLTLIATANQGSEATYESGFVIDKFPISRPNLTFSTLTVSNMSPEDSSIYLCSVVEEDYGYTFGSGTRLTVV.

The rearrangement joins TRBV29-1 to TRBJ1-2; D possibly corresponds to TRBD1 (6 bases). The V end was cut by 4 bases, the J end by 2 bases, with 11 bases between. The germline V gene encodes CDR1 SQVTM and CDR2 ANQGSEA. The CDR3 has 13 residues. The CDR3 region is CSVGEGTNYGYTF. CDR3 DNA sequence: TGCAGCGTTGGTGAGGGGACAAACTATGGCTACACCTTC.

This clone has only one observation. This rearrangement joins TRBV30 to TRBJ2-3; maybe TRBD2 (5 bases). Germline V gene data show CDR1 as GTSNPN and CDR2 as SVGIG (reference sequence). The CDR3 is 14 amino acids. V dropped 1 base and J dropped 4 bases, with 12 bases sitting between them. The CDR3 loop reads CAWSGLAWSDTQYF. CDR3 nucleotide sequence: TGTGCCTGGAGTGGGCTAGCATGGTCAGATACGCAGTATTTT.

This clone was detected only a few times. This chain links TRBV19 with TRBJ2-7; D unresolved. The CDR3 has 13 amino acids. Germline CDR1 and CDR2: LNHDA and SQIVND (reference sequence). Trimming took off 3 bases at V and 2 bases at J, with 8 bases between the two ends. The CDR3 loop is CASSITETYEQYF. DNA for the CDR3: TGTGCCAGTAGTATCACAGAAACCTACGAGCAGTACTTC.

The CDR3 coding sequence is TGTGCCAGCAGCTTAGCACCACGGACAGGCCGCAATCAGCCCCAGCATTTT. This translates into CASSLAPRTGRNQPQHF. The chain links TRBV7-8 to TRBJ1-5, with 7 bases matching TRBD1. V gave up 0 bases and J gave up 2 bases; unmatched junction bases: 7. The CDR3 consists of 17 residues. The germline V gene has CDR1 SGHVS and CDR2 FQNEAQ.

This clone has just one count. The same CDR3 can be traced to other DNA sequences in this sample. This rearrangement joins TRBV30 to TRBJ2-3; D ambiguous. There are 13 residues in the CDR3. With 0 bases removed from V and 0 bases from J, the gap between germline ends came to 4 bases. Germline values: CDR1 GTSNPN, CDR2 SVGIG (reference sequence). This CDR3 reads CAWSVSSTDTQYF. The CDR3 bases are TGTGCCTGGAGTGTTTCCAGCACAGATACGCAGTATTTT.

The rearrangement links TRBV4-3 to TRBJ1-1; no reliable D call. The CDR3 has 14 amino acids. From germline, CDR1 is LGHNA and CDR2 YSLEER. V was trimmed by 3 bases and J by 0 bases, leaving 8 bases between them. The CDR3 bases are TGCGCCAGCAGCCAGGACGGACTGAACACTGAAGCTTTCTTT. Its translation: CASSQDGLNTEAFF.

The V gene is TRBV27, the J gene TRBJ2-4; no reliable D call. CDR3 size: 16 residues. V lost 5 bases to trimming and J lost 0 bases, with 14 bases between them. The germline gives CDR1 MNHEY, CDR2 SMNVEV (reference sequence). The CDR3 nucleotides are TGTGCCAGCAGTACCGACACAGAGAGAGCCAAAAACATTCAGTACTTC. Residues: CASSTDTERAKNIQYF.